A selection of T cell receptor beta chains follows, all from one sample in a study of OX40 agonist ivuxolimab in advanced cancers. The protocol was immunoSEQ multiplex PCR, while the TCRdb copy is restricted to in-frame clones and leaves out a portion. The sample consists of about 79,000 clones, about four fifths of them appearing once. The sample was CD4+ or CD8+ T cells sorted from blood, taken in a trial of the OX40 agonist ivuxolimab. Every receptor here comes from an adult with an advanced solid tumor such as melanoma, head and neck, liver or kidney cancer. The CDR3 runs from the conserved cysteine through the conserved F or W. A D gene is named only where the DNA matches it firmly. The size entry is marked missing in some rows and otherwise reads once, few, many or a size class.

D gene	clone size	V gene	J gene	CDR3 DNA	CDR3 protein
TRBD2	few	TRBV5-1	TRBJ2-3	TGCGCCAGCAGCTTGGGGGCTAGCGGCCACACAGATACGCAGTATTTT	CASSLGASGHTDTQYF
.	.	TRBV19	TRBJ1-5	TGTGCCAGTAGTATAAGGCAGGGGATAAGCAATCAGCCCCAGCATTTT	CASSIRQGISNQPQHF
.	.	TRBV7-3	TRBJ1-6	TGTGCCAGCAGCTCAGGTACAGGGAAAGGATCACCCCTCCACTTT	CASSSGTGKGSPLHF
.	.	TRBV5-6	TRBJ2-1	TGTGCCAGCAGCATCTTTTTGACCTATGAGCAGTTCTTC	CASSIFLTYEQFF
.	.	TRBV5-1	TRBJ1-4	TGCGCCAGCAGCTTCCAGGGGAATGAAAACCTGTTTTTT	CASSFQGNENLFF
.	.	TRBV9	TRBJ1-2	TGTGCCAGCAGCGCCCCCCGCTTAATCTACACCTTC	CASSAPRLIYTF
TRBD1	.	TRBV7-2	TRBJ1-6	TGTGCCAGCAGGCCGGGACAGGGGGCTTCACCCCTCCACTTT	CASRPGQGASPLHF
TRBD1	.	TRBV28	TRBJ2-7	TGTGCCAGCAGGTCTAACAGGGGATTAAGGAACGAGCAGTACTTC	CASRSNRGLRNEQYF
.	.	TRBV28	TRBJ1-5	TGTGCCAGCAGTAATCAGGTCGCTCAGCCCCAGCATTTT	CASSNQVAQPQHF
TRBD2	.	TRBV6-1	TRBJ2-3	TGTGCCAGCAGGCTAGCGGCTCCCACAGATACGCAGTATTTT	CASRLAAPTDTQYF
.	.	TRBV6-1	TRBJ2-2	TGTGCCAGCGGCGGGTCAGGTCAGTTCACCGGGGAGCTGTTTTTT	CASGGSGQFTGELFF
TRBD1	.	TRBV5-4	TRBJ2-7	TGTGCCAGCAGCAGACGACAGGGGGCGGACGAGCAGTACTTC	CASSRRQGADEQYF